The clone carrying this T cell receptor (beta chain) was detected ten times or more. Its target is unknown. These data come from a study of Graves' ophthalmopathy and Graves' hyperthyroidism. Study-wide results and limits: The model forecast ophthalmopathy progression, reaching 70.59% sensitivity and about 75% specificity.

Amplification of the TCR beta CDR3 regions used RNA transcripts (as template). First-round RT-PCR with HTBI primers preceded a second-round multiplex PCR. TCRdb fed the multiplex PCR reads into MiXCR, producing one record per CDR3 protein. The table records some 520,000 distinct CDR3 sequences, approximately 15% of them present only once. This CDR3 contains 15 residues. Germline V gene lookup returns CDR1 SGHVS and CDR2 FQNEAQ. The V and J ends lost 5 bases and 1 base respectively, with 15 bases between them. Sequencing was carried out using blood. The chain has TRBV7-8 and TRBJ2-7, with a weak D call TRBD1 (6 bases). The receptor comes from a woman in her twenties or thirties with Graves' ophthalmopathy. The CDR3 reads CASSIPGQSSYEQYF. CDR3 bases: TGTGCCAGCAGCATTCCGGGACAATCATCCTACGAGCAGTACTTC.